This T cell receptor beta chain was documented in a study of blood T cell repertoires in COVID-19. As for the study in general: Some COVID-19 samples were acute and others convalescent; all came from the United States, Italy and Spain. PBMCs, B-cell-depleted T cells, or T cells provided the cDNA or gDNA that made up the material.

V lost 7 bases to trimming and J lost 3 bases; unmatched junction nucleotides: 4. There are 13 residues in the CDR3. Germline CDR1 MNHEY, CDR2 SVGAGI. Authors' analysis steps: Estimates of nucleated cell counts were drawn from the amplification of reference gene primers. Libraries were prepared by immunoSEQ multiplex PCR; TCRdb keeps only in-frame clonotypes and omits some of them. The V and J calls and the clone size are those of that table, but D and trimming were determined from the DNA. In the table there are 200,000 to 300,000 clones, around 86% of which are singletons. Sequencing was done on a sample of peripheral blood. The clonotype originates from a man aged 25-45 years who had recovered from COVID-19. V usage is TRBV6-5 and J usage is TRBJ2-7; 9 nucleotides line up with TRBD1. The CDR3 here is CASTGTGYYEQYV. In DNA, the CDR3 is TGTGCCAGCACCGGGACAGGGTACTACGAGCAGTACGTC.